The source of this T cell receptor beta chain is a study of control samples from healthy donors and cancer patients. The V end lost 3 bases, the J end lost 6 bases, and 20 bases lay between the germline ends. This CDR3 region has 16 residues. Germline CDR1 reads LGHDT; CDR2 reads YNNKEL (reference sequence). Here immunoSEQ multiplex PCR was the method, and the copy in TCRdb shows in-frame clones only, minus some. The sample has some 120,000 clones; approximately 92% are singletons. The rearrangement joins TRBV3-1 (or the pseudogene TRBV3-2) to TRBJ2-5; D is perhaps TRBD1 (6 bases). The receptor's source is a woman in her fifties or sixties with colorectal cancer. The sequenced sample was PBMCs. This CDR3 reads CASSQTRTGHKKTQYF. CDR3 coding DNA: TGTGCCAGCAGCCAGACCCGAACGGGACACAAGAAGACCCAGTACTTC.